This entry lists 18 T cell receptor beta chains sequenced from one sample in a study of blood T cell repertoires in COVID-19 (dated by TCRdb to the early 2020s). The protocol used for the library was the immunoSEQ multiplex PCR assay. What TCRdb holds here is the immuneACCESS table cut down to in-frame rearrangements. Part of the clones is not present; checked against another copy, under half of the missing clones reflect an unresolved V gene, and the others are unexplained. The sample table lists 150,000 or so clones, roughly 86% of them with a count of one. In total, the top ten clones hold 0.99% of the sample. The specimen sequenced was peripheral blood. All receptors derive from a man younger than 30 with acute or convalescent COVID-19.

Details on this clone: Relative to the germline gene, one junction end is altered; a read error may explain this. The chain combines TRBV2 with TRBJ2-7, with TRBD1 as a possible D gene (5 bases). Germline assignment: CDR1 SNHLY and CDR2 FYNNEI. This CDR3 region has 11 residues. The CDR3, as DNA: TGTGCCAGCAGTGAAAACCAGGGTAGGTCCTTC. Its translation: CASSENQGRSF.

This chain links TRBV3-1 (or the pseudogene TRBV3-2) with TRBJ1-4; D ambiguous. This CDR3 has 15 residues. V lost 4 bases, J lost 9 bases, and 18 bases lay in between. Looked up from germline, CDR1 is LGHDT and CDR2 is YNNKEL (reference sequence). The CDR3 DNA sequence: TGTGCCAGCAGCCTAAGCGCAGGTTGGGAGAAAAAACTGTTTTTT. Residues: CASSLSAGWEKKLFF.

The chain uses TRBV7-9 and TRBJ2-5; 9 bases match TRBD1. This CDR3 is built from 14 residues. CDR1 and CDR2 from the germline V gene are SEHNR and FQNEAQ (reference sequence). V was pared by 5 bases and J by 6 bases, with 7 bases of the junction left unmatched. The CDR3 bases are TGTGCCAGCAGCCAGGGACAGGGTAAACAGACCCAGTACTTC. This encodes CASSQGQGKQTQYF.

The CDR3 protein is CASSLGGLGYTF. Written as DNA, the CDR3 is TGTGCCAGCAGTTTGGGGGGGCTTGGCTACACCTTC. The rearrangement links TRBV28 to TRBJ1-2, with D possibly TRBD1 on 6 matching bases. The CDR3 runs 12 residues. CDR1 and CDR2 (germline): MDHEN, SYDVKM. V was shortened by 3 bases and J by 7 bases, with 9 bases between the two germline ends.

The V and J genes are TRBV10-3 and TRBJ1-5; possible D gene TRBD1, 5 bases. The germline V and J ends were trimmed by 0 bases and 4 bases, with 10 bases remaining between them. CDR3 length equals 15 residues. Germline V gives CDR1 ENHRY, CDR2 SYGVKD. CDR3 in DNA: TGTGCCATCAGTGAGTCAGGGGCAGGGAATCAGCCCCAGCATTTT. Its translation is CAISESGAGNQPQHF.

The CDR3: CASTSRGSNTGELFF. The CDR3 DNA reads TGTGCCAGCACATCCAGGGGGTCGAACACCGGGGAGCTGTTTTTT. This chain uses TRBV7-9 with TRBJ2-2; 7 positions agree with TRBD1. The germline gives CDR1 SEHNR, CDR2 FQNEAQ (reference sequence). The CDR3 totals 15 residues. Unmatched junction bases numbered 5, after V lost 7 bases and J lost 0 bases.

The chain has TRBV9 and TRBJ1-3, with unresolved D. The V gene's germline CDR1 is SGDLS and CDR2 YYNGEE. The V gene lost 5 bases and the J gene lost 0 bases, with 21 bases spanning the gap. The CDR3 extends over 18 amino acids. The CDR3 coding sequence is TGTGCCAGCAGTGATGGGCCTACCTTAGAACTCTCTGGAAACACCATATATTTT. This sequence encodes CASSDGPTLELSGNTIYF.

This chain joins TRBV5-4 and TRBJ2-3, with 13 bases identical to TRBD2. The CDR3 consists of 17 residues. V gave up 1 base and J gave up 1 base; unmatched junction bases: 3. Germline-derived CDR1 and CDR2 are SGHNT and YYREEE (reference sequence). The DNA for the CDR3 is TGTGCCAGCAGCTTGCCTGGACTAGCGGGAGGCACAGATACGCAGTATTTT. It is translated as CASSLPGLAGGTDTQYF. The whole variable domain, filled in from reference TRBV5-4 and TRBJ2-3, reads ETGVTQSPTHLIKTRGQQVTLRCSSQSGHNTVSWYQQALGQGPQFIFQYYREEENGRGNFPPRFSGLQFPNYSSELNVNALELDDSALYLCASSLPGLAGGTDTQYFGPGTRLTVL.

The chain uses TRBV7-9 and TRBJ1-2, with 7 bases that match TRBD1. V gave up 5 bases and J gave up 3 bases; unmatched junction bases: 6. Germline CDR1 is SEHNR and CDR2 is FQNEAQ (reference sequence). CDR3 length: 14 amino acids. Written as DNA, the CDR3 is TGTGCCAGCAGCCATCTCCAGGGGGACTATGGCTACACCTTC. Protein: CASSHLQGDYGYTF. Supplemented by reference TRBV7-9 and TRBJ1-2, the full variable domain reads DTGVSQNPRHKITKRGQNVTFRCDPISEHNRLYWYRQTLGQGPEFLTYFQNEAQLEKSRLLSDRFSAERPKGSFSTLEIQRTEQGDSAMYLCASSHLQGDYGYTFGSGTRLTVV.

The V and J genes are TRBV5-5 and TRBJ2-7; 10 bases match TRBD1. The length of the CDR3 is 15 residues. The junction had 2 bases not matched to a gene; V was cut back by 0 bases and J by 2 bases. Germline V lookup: CDR1 SGHKS, CDR2 YYEKEE (reference sequence). CDR3 in amino acids: CASSLAGTGAYEQYF. The CDR3 nucleotides read TGTGCCAGCAGCTTGGCCGGGACAGGGGCCTACGAGCAGTACTTC.

The chain combines TRBV2 with TRBJ1-1; possibly TRBD1 for D (6 bases). This CDR3 is 16 amino acids long. Trimming took 5 bases from V and 4 from J, leaving 20 bases between them. Germline values: CDR1 SNHLY, CDR2 FYNNEI. CDR3 DNA: TGTGCCAGCAGTTATCTCCAGGGGAATCGGATCACTGAAGCTTTCTTT. This sequence encodes CASSYLQGNRITEAFF.

This clone was seen more than once but under ten times. The chain employs TRBV4-1 and TRBJ2-7; 8 positions agree with TRBD1. The CDR3 sequence is 16 residues long. Germline CDR1 and CDR2: MGHRA and YSYEKL. The V gene end was trimmed by 4 bases and the J gene end by 3 bases; junction bases not matched to a gene: 11. The CDR3 DNA follows: TGCGCCAGCAGCCCTTACCCGGGACAGGTCAACTACGAGCAGTACTTC. Its protein product is CASSPYPGQVNYEQYF.

V gene TRBV7-2 combines with J gene TRBJ1-3, with D possibly TRBD1 on 5 matching bases. The CDR3 runs to 16 residues. V shed 3 bases and J shed 0 bases, with 12 bases lying between them. The germline gives CDR1 SGHTA, CDR2 FQGNSA. CDR3 loop: CASSFLGRVSGNTIYF. The CDR3 region has the DNA TGTGCCAGCAGCTTCTTGGGCAGGGTCTCTGGAAACACCATATATTTT.

The chain combines TRBV19 with TRBJ2-2, with 9 bases matching TRBD2. The junction had 8 bases not matched to a gene; V was cut back by 10 bases and J by 5 bases. CDR1 is LNHDA and CDR2 is SQIVND in the germline V gene (reference sequence). This CDR3 is built from 14 residues. In DNA, the CDR3 is TGTGCCACCTCTGGGCTAGCGGGGACCGGGGAGCTGTTTTTT. Protein: CATSGLAGTGELFF.

J is TRBJ2-3 and V is TRBV9, with 8 bases aligning to TRBD2. V trimming: 7 bases; J trimming: 6 bases; junction bases outside the gene matches: 7. CDR3 length equals 13 residues. From germline, CDR1 is SGDLS and CDR2 YYNGEE. CDR3 bases: TGTGCCAGCTCTTTGCGGGGGGACGATACGCAGTATTTT. Translating gives CASSLRGDDTQYF. Together with reference TRBV9 and TRBJ2-3, the CDR3 gives the full variable domain: DSGVTQTPKHLITATGQRVTLRCSPRSGDLSVYWYQQSLDQGLQFLIQYYNGEERAKGNILERFSAQQFPDLHSELNLSSLELGDSALYFCASSLRGDDTQYFGPGTRLTVL.

The CDR3 sequence is CASSPTKSSYNEQFF. Here the CDR3 DNA reads TGTGCCAGCAGCCCTACTAAGAGCTCCTACAATGAGCAGTTCTTC. The chain links TRBV7-7 to TRBJ2-1; no clear D. CDR3 length: 15 amino acids. Germline V lookup: CDR1 SSHAT, CDR2 FNYEAQ (reference sequence). The V end lost 5 bases, the J end lost 0 bases, and 11 bases lay between the germline ends.

This clone was seen a handful of times. The J gene is TRBJ1-4, the V gene TRBV18; TRBD1 agrees at 7 bases. Germline V CDR1 and CDR2: KGHSH, LQKENI. The ends lost 1 base at V and 13 bases at J; junction bases unmatched: 15. CDR3 length: 16 amino acids. CDR3 in DNA: TGTGCCAGCTCACCACTTGAACAGGGGAAGAATCGGGGACTGTTTTTT. Its protein is CASSPLEQGKNRGLFF.

The chain is built from TRBV11-2 and TRBJ1-1, with no clear D. V was cut by 2 bases and J by 2 bases, with 3 bases left in between. This CDR3 has 12 residues. CDR1 and CDR2 from the germline V gene are SGHAT and FQNNGV. This CDR3 is CASSLLNTEAFF. CDR3 sequence (DNA): TGTGCCAGCAGCTTACTCAACACTGAAGCTTTCTTT.